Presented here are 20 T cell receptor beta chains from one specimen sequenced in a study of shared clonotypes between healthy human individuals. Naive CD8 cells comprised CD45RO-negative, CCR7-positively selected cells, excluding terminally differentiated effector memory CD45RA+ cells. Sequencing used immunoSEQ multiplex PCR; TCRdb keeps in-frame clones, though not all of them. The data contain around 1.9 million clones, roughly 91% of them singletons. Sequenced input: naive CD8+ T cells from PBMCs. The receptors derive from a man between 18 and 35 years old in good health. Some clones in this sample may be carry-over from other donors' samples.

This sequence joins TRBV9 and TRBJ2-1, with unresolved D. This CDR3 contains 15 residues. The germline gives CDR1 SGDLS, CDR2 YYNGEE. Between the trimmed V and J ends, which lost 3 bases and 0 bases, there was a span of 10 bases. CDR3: CASSAKTFSYNEQFF. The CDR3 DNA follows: TGTGCCAGCAGCGCCAAAACATTCTCCTACAATGAGCAGTTCTTC.

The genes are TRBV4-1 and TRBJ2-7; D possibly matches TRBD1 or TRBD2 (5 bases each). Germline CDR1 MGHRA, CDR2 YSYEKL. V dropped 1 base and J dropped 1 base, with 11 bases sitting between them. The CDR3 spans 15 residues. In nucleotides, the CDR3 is TGCGCCAGCAGCCAAGTACAAGGGGAGTCCTACGAGCAGTACTTC. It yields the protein CASSQVQGESYEQYF.

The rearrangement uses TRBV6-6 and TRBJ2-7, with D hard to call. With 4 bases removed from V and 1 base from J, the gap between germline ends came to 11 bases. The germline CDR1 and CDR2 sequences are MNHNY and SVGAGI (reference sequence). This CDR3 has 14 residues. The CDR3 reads CASSSLLGSYEQYF. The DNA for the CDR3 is TGTGCCAGCAGTTCCCTCCTAGGGTCCTACGAGCAGTACTTC.

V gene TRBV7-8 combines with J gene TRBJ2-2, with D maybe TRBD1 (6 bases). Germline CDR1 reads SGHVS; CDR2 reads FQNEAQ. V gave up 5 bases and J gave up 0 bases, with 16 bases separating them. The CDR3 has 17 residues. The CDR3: CASSTHTDSANTGELFF. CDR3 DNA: TGTGCCAGCAGCACTCACACGGACAGCGCGAACACCGGGGAGCTGTTTTTT.

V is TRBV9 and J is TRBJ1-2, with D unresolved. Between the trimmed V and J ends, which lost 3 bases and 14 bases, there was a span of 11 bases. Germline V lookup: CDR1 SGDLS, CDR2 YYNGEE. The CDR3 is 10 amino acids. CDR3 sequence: CASSGPSHTF. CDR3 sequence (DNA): TGTGCCAGCAGCGGTCCATCACATACCTTC.

The CDR3 loop is CASRTGRLNTEAFF. The DNA for the CDR3 is TGTGCCAGCAGAACGGGACGGCTGAACACTGAAGCTTTCTTT. The gene calls are TRBV2 and TRBJ1-1, with a tentative D call TRBD1 (5 bases). The CDR3 extends over 14 amino acids. Germline values: CDR1 SNHLY, CDR2 FYNNEI. Trimming stripped 6 bases from V and 0 bases from J, with 11 bases between. Supplemented by reference TRBV2 and TRBJ1-1, the full variable domain reads EPEVTQTPSHQVTQMGQEVILRCVPISNHLYFYWYRQILGQKVEFLVSFYNNEISEKSEIFDDQFSVERPDGSNFTLKIRSTKLEDSAMYFCASRTGRLNTEAFFGQGTRLTVV.

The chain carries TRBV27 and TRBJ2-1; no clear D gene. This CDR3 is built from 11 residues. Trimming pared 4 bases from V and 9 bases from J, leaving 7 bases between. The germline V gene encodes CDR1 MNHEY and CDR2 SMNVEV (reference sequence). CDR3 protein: CASSSLGEQFF. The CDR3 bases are TGTGCCAGCAGTTCTCTCGGTGAGCAGTTCTTC.

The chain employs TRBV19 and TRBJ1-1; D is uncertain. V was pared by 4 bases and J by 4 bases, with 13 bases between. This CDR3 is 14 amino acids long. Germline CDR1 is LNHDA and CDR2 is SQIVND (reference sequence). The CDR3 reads CASSSISETTEAFF. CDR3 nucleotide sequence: TGTGCCAGTAGTAGTATTAGTGAGACCACTGAAGCTTTCTTT.

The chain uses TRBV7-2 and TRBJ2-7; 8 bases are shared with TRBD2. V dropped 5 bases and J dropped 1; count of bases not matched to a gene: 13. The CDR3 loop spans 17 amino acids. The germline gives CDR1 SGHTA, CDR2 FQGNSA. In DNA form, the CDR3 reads TGTGCCAGCAGCATGACTAGCGCGGGAGTCGGGTCCTACGAGCAGTACTTC. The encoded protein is CASSMTSAGVGSYEQYF.

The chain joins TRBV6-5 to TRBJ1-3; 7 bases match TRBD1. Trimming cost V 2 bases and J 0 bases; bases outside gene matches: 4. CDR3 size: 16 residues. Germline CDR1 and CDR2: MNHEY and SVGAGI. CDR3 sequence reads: CASSYDGTDSGNTIYF. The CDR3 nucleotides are TGTGCCAGCAGTTACGATGGGACAGACTCTGGAAACACCATATATTTT.

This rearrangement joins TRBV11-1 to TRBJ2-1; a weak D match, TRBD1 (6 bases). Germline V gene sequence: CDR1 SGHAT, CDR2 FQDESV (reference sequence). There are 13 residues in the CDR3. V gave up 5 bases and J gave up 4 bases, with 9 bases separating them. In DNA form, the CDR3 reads TGTGCCAGCAGCCCGGACAGATACAATGAGCAGTTCTTC. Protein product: CASSPDRYNEQFF. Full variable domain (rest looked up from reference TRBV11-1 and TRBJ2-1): EAEVAQSPRYKITEKSQAVAFWCDPISGHATLYWYRQILGQGPELLVQFQDESVVDDSQLPKDRFSAERLKGVDSTLKIQPAELGDSAMYLCASSPDRYNEQFFGPGTRLTVL.

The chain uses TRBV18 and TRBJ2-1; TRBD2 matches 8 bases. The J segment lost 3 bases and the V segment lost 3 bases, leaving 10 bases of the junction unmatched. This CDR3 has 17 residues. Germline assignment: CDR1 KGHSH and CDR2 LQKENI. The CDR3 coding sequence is TGTGCCAGCTCACCCCCCTCACTTACTAGCGGCTACAATGAGCAGTTCTTC. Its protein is CASSPPSLTSGYNEQFF.

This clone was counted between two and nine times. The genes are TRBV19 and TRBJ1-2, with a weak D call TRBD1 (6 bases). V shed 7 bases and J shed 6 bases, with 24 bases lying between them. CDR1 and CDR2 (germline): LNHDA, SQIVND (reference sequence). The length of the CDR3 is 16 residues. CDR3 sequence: CASTQRLVRGADGYTF. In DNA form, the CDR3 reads TGTGCCAGTACCCAAAGGTTGGTCAGGGGAGCCGATGGCTACACCTTC.

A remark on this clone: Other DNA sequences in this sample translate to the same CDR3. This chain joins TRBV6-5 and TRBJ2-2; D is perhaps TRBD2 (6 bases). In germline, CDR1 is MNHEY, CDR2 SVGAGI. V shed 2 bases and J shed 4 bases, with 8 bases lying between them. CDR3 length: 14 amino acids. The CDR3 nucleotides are TGTGCCAGCAGTTACGGGCGGGGCACCGGGGAGCTGTTTTTT. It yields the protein CASSYGRGTGELFF.

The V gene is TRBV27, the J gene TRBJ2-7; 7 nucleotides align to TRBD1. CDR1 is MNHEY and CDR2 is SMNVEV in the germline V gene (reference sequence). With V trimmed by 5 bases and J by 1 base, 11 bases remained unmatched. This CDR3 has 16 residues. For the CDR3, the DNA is TGTGCCAGCAGTCCCAGGGTGGGACAGCTATCCTACGAGCAGTACTTC. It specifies CASSPRVGQLSYEQYF.

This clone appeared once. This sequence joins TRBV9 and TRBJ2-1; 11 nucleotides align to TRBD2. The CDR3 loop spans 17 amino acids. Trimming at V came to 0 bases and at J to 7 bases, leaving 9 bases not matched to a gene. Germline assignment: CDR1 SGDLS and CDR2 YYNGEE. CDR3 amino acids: CASSVAVAGGLRNEQFF. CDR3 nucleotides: TGTGCCAGCAGCGTAGCCGTAGCGGGAGGGCTAAGAAATGAGCAGTTCTTC.

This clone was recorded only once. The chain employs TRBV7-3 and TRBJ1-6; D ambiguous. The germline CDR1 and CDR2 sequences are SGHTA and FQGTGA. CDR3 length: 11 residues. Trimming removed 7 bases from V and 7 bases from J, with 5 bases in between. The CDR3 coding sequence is TGTGCCAGCACCGCCAATTCACCCCTCCACTTT. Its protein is CASTANSPLHF.

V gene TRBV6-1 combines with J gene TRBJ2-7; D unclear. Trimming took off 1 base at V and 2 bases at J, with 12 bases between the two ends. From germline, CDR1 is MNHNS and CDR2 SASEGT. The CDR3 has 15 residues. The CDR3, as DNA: TGTGCCAGCAGTGAAGGCGCACAGCAACCCTACGAGCAGTACTTC. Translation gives CASSEGAQQPYEQYF.

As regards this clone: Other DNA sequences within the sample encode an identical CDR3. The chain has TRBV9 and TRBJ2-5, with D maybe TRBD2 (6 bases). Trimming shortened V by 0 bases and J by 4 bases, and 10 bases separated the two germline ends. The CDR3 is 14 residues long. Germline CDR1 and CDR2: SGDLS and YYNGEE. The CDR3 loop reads CASSVGGGAETQYF. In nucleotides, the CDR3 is TGTGCCAGCAGCGTAGGAGGCGGGGCAGAGACCCAGTACTTC.

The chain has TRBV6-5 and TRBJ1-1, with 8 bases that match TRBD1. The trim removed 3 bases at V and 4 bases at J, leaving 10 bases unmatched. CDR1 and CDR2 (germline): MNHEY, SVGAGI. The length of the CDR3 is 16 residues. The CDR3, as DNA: TGTGCCAGCAGTTATGGTACAGGGGGATCTGGCACTGAAGCTTTCTTT. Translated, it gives CASSYGTGGSGTEAFF.